This T cell receptor beta chain was found in a study of regulatory dendritic cells for organ transplantation. Study-level findings and limits: Naive CD4+ and CD8+ repertoires were highly diverse; memory CD8+ was most oligoclonal. Memory CD8+ clonal expansion seemed more limited with regulatory than mature dendritic cells. Alloreactive memory CD8+ T cell pools varied considerably between individuals.

The repertoire was sequenced with immunoSEQ multiplex PCR; TCRdb's copy has only in-frame clones and lacks some. The repertoire consists of about 28,000 clones, with approximately 81% occurring once and the leading ten covering approximately 0.4%. Memory T cells were CD45RO+, naive were CD45RA+, sorted by FACS. The CDR3 runs 17 residues. The germline gives CDR1 SGHVS, CDR2 FNYEAQ. Unmatched junction bases numbered 9, after V lost 5 bases and J lost 0 bases. Points on this clone: No antigen is known for it.

This chain uses TRBV7-6 with TRBJ2-7; 11 nucleotides align to TRBD2. The sample consisted of naive CD8+ T cells from blood. The subset here: CD45RA+ naive T cells. This TCR came from a human donor in good health. The CDR3 nucleotides read TGTGCCAGCAGCCCCCTGCTAGCGGGGGGTGACTCCTACGAGCAGTACTTC. It yields the protein CASSPLLAGGDSYEQYF.